These 32 T cell receptor beta chains came from one sample sequenced in a study of T cell responses to AZD1222 COVID-19 vaccine. Repertoires were generated with immunoSEQ multiplex PCR, while TCRdb's copy carries only in-frame clones and drops some. The sample lists under 95,000 clones; 80% to 90% were seen once. This specimen consisted of peripheral blood, obtained on day 0 of AZD1222 vaccination. These TCRs come from an adult in good health.

The rearrangement links TRBV28 to TRBJ1-5; 8 nucleotides match TRBD1. The CDR3 is 18 residues long. Germline V gene sequence: CDR1 MDHEN, CDR2 SYDVKM. Trimming took 4 bases from V and 3 from J; bases not matched to a gene: 14. CDR3 sequence (DNA): TGTGCCAGCAGTTCTGGTCTAAGCAGGGGGCTTGACAATCAGCCCCAGCATTTT. Residues: CASSSGLSRGLDNQPQHF.

The rearrangement links TRBV9 to TRBJ1-5; TRBD1 aligns across 7 bases. Germline CDR1 reads SGDLS; CDR2 reads YYNGEE. This CDR3 spans 14 amino acids. Losses at the gene ends were 4 bases for V and 4 bases for J; bases not matched to a gene: 5. The CDR3 DNA reads TGTGCCAGCAGCCAGGGGGTGGGAAATCAGCCCCAGCATTTT. Its translation: CASSQGVGNQPQHF.

CDR3 nucleotides: TGTGCCACCAGCAGAGACAGGGGTTTCTACGAGCAGTACTTC. Residues: CATSRDRGFYEQYF. This rearrangement joins TRBV15 to TRBJ2-7; TRBD1 might be the D (6 bases). This CDR3 has 14 residues. Between the trimmed V and J ends, which lost 0 bases and 3 bases, there was a span of 9 bases. The germline V gene encodes CDR1 LNHNV and CDR2 YYDKDF (reference sequence).

The chain combines TRBV28 with TRBJ1-1; perhaps TRBD1 as D (5 bases). V was trimmed by 6 bases and J by 0 bases, leaving 17 bases between them. Germline V gene sequence: CDR1 MDHEN, CDR2 SYDVKM. The CDR3 sequence is 16 residues long. The CDR3: CASRAHGGWVNTEAFF. The DNA for the CDR3 is TGTGCCAGCAGAGCGCATGGGGGATGGGTGAACACTGAAGCTTTCTTT.

The chain employs TRBV6-1 and TRBJ1-1; TRBD1 agrees at 7 bases. This CDR3 spans 13 amino acids. The V gene end was trimmed by 5 bases and the J gene end by 1 base; junction bases not matched to a gene: 1. Germline V gene data show CDR1 as MNHNS and CDR2 as SASEGT. The CDR3 DNA follows: TGTGCCAGCAGTCGGGACAGGAACACTGAAGCTTTCTTT. It codes for CASSRDRNTEAFF.

The chain combines TRBV28 with TRBJ2-5; TRBD2 aligns across 8 bases. Germline CDR1 and CDR2: MDHEN and SYDVKM. Germline trimming cut 4 bases from V and 2 bases from J; bases unmatched to any gene: 12. The CDR3 is made up of 17 amino acids. The CDR3 DNA is TGTGCCAGCAGTTCCCGGGGGGGGACCATATCTCAAGAGACCCAGTACTTC. This translates into CASSSRGGTISQETQYF.

This clone has just a few counts. The gene calls are TRBV19 and TRBJ1-1; D is perhaps TRBD1 (5 bases). Germline CDR1 LNHDA, CDR2 SQIVND (reference sequence). Trimming removed 4 bases at V and 4 bases at J, with 19 bases between. The CDR3 totals 16 residues. The CDR3 is CASSRQTATIVTEAFF. As DNA, the CDR3 is TGTGCCAGTAGTAGACAGACAGCTACCATAGTCACTGAAGCTTTCTTT.

The chain uses TRBV6-5 and TRBJ1-1; D gene unclear. V was pared by 2 bases and J by 0 bases, with 10 bases between. The CDR3 spans 15 residues. Germline lookup yields CDR1 MNHEY and CDR2 SVGAGI. In DNA form, the CDR3 reads TGTGCCAGCAGTTACGGGGTTAAAGTGAACACTGAAGCTTTCTTT. It specifies CASSYGVKVNTEAFF.

This sequence joins TRBV4-1 and TRBJ2-5, with a possible D match to TRBD1 (5 bases). The CDR3 is 14 amino acids. Germline CDR1 MGHRA, CDR2 YSYEKL. Deletions cut 2 bases from V and 3 bases from J, with 10 bases between. As DNA, the CDR3 is TGCGCCAGCAGCCAATCCCCCAGGGAAGAGACCCAGTACTTC. Its protein is CASSQSPREETQYF.

This sequence joins TRBV19 and TRBJ1-4; 9 bases agree with TRBD1. V trimming: 5 bases; J trimming: 7 bases; junction bases outside the gene matches: 5. Per the germline V gene, CDR1 is LNHDA and CDR2 is SQIVND (reference sequence). The CDR3 runs to 14 residues. The CDR3 loop reads CASSLDRGTEKLFF. For the CDR3, the DNA is TGTGCCAGTAGTCTCGACAGGGGGACTGAAAAACTGTTTTTT.

The V and J genes are TRBV11-2 and TRBJ1-1; D is unresolved. Germline lookup yields CDR1 SGHAT and CDR2 FQNNGV. The CDR3 extends over 13 amino acids. Trimming left V 2 bases short and J 4 bases short, with 8 bases between. The CDR3 DNA sequence: TGTGCCAGCAGCTTAATGGGCGGCACTGAAGCTTTCTTT. As protein: CASSLMGGTEAFF.

This sequence joins TRBV20-1 and TRBJ1-2; D uncertain. This CDR3 is 11 amino acids long. Germline V gene sequence: CDR1 DFQATT, CDR2 SNEGSKA (reference sequence). V was trimmed by 3 bases and J by 6 bases, leaving 8 bases between them. CDR3 residues: CSARTYDGYTF. The CDR3 nucleotides are TGCAGTGCTAGGACTTACGATGGCTACACCTTC.

In DNA, the CDR3 is TGTGCCAGCAGTTCCCGCCTGGACCGCTTGAGGGACTATGGCTACACCTTC. It codes for CASSSRLDRLRDYGYTF. The V gene is TRBV27, the J gene TRBJ1-2; D remains ambiguous. Trimming left V 4 bases short and J 3 bases short, with 21 bases between. Germline CDR1 MNHEY, CDR2 SMNVEV (reference sequence). The CDR3 totals 17 residues.

CDR3 region: CASRTAGRNTEAFF. CDR3 DNA sequence: TGTGCCAGCAGAACAGCGGGGCGGAACACTGAAGCTTTCTTT. The chain combines TRBV27 with TRBJ1-1; TRBD1 might be the D (5 bases). The CDR3 totals 14 residues. Germline CDR1 is MNHEY and CDR2 is SMNVEV (reference sequence). Trimming took off 6 bases at V and 1 base at J, with 12 bases between the two ends.

V usage is TRBV6-2 or TRBV6-3 and J usage is TRBJ1-1; the D gene is possibly TRBD1 (5 bases). This CDR3 has 13 residues. The V gene lost 1 base and the J gene lost 7 bases, with 10 bases spanning the gap. Germline assignment: CDR1 MNHEY and CDR2 SVGEGT. For the CDR3, the DNA is TGTGCCAGCAGTTACTGGACATTGGGTGAAGCTTTCTTT. As protein: CASSYWTLGEAFF.

V is TRBV30 and J is TRBJ1-5; D is possibly TRBD1 (5 bases). The CDR3 runs 13 residues. CDR1 GTSNPN and CDR2 SVGIG come from the germline V gene (reference sequence). With 1 base removed from V and 5 bases from J, the gap between germline ends came to 9 bases. DNA of the CDR3: TGTGCCTGGAGTGGGGGGGGATATCAGCCCCAGCATTTT. This encodes CAWSGGGYQPQHF. The whole variable domain, filled in from reference TRBV30 and TRBJ1-5, reads SQTIHQWPATLVQPVGSPLSLECTVEGTSNPNLYWYRQAAGRGLQLLFYSVGIGQISSEVPQNLSASRPQDRQFILSSKKLLLSDSGFYLCAWSGGGYQPQHFGDGTRLSIL.

The count of this clone is one. The rearrangement joins TRBV5-5 to TRBJ1-6, with a weak D call TRBD1 (6 bases). CDR3 size: 18 residues. The V gene lost 0 bases and the J gene lost 9 bases, with 22 bases spanning the gap. Germline V lookup: CDR1 SGHKS, CDR2 YYEKEE (reference sequence). In DNA form, the CDR3 reads TGTGCCAGCAGCTTGGCCGGAGTGGCAGGGGTTTCCGGTTCACCCCTCCACTTT. It encodes CASSLAGVAGVSGSPLHF.

The chain has TRBV4-1 and TRBJ2-1; 7 nucleotides align to TRBD2. From germline, CDR1 is MGHRA and CDR2 YSYEKL. There are 17 residues in the CDR3. Trimming removed 1 base from V and 8 bases from J; junction bases left unmatched: 14. For the CDR3, the DNA is TGCGCCAGCAGCCAAGCCGCGTTGGGACTAAGCATTTATGAGCAGTTCTTC. Its translation is CASSQAALGLSIYEQFF.

J is TRBJ1-6 and V is TRBV6-4; D not resolved. Germline-derived CDR1 and CDR2 are MRHNA and SNTAGT. The CDR3 covers 13 residues. V shed 3 bases and J shed 7 bases, with 7 bases lying between them. The DNA of the CDR3 is TGTGCCAGCAGTGAGGTAGAGAATTCACCCCTCCACTTT. It translates to CASSEVENSPLHF.

This chain connects TRBV19 to TRBJ1-1, with a tentative D call TRBD1 (5 bases). V dropped 6 bases and J dropped 4 bases, with 12 bases sitting between them. This CDR3 has 13 residues. Germline CDR1 is LNHDA and CDR2 is SQIVND (reference sequence). The CDR3 spells CASSRQGFTEAFF. In DNA form, the CDR3 reads TGTGCCAGTAGCCGCCAGGGTTTCACTGAAGCTTTCTTT.

The rearrangement uses TRBV5-1 and TRBJ1-1; D unclear. V lost 5 bases, J lost 2 bases, and 13 bases lay in between. Germline V lookup: CDR1 SGHRS, CDR2 YFSETQ. There are 14 residues in the CDR3. The CDR3 loop is CASSPGVFNTEAFF. Here the CDR3 DNA reads TGCGCCAGCAGTCCAGGCGTCTTTAACACTGAAGCTTTCTTT.

The chain recombines TRBV13 with TRBJ1-1; D is ambiguous. The CDR3 loop spans 14 amino acids. From germline, CDR1 is PRHDT and CDR2 FYEKMQ (reference sequence). Trimming took off 5 bases at V and 1 base at J, with 11 bases between the two ends. The CDR3 here is CASSLPLRNTEAFF. The CDR3 DNA reads as TGTGCCAGCAGCCTACCCCTCCGGAACACTGAAGCTTTCTTT.

The chain combines TRBV20-1 with TRBJ1-3; no firm D call. CDR1 is DFQATT and CDR2 is SNEGSKA in the germline V gene (reference sequence). V shed 3 bases and J shed 2 bases, with 8 bases lying between them. The CDR3 spans 13 residues. Here the CDR3 DNA reads TGCAGTGCTAGTTGGAGGGCTGGAAACACCATATATTTT. This gives the protein CSASWRAGNTIYF.

The chain recombines TRBV2 with TRBJ1-1; 10 positions match TRBD1. Per germline, CDR1 SNHLY and CDR2 FYNNEI. The CDR3 length is 17 residues. The trim removed 2 bases at V and 6 bases at J, leaving 12 bases unmatched. Written as DNA, the CDR3 is TGTGCCAGCAGTGAATCTCGGGACAGGGGTGGAATCGCTGAAGCTTTCTTT. The encoded protein is CASSESRDRGGIAEAFF.

The chain carries TRBV6-2 or TRBV6-3 and TRBJ2-5, with a tentative D call TRBD2 (5 bases). V was pared by 3 bases and J by 7 bases, with 18 bases between. In germline, CDR1 is MNHEY, CDR2 SVGEGT. This CDR3 has 15 amino acids. CDR3 sequence: CASSYLGHLGGTQYF. DNA of the CDR3: TGTGCCAGCAGTTATTTGGGCCATCTAGGAGGGACCCAGTACTTC.

The CDR3 DNA sequence: TGTGCCAGCAGCTTAGAGTTAGTAGCGGGAAACAATGAGCAGTTCTTC. It specifies CASSLELVAGNNEQFF. This sequence joins TRBV7-2 and TRBJ2-1; 8 nucleotides line up with TRBD2. V shed 1 base and J 5 bases; nucleotides not matched to a gene: 7. CDR3 size: 16 residues. CDR1 is SGHTA, CDR2 FQGNSA, per germline.

The rearrangement uses TRBV6-5 and TRBJ2-2, with no clear D. The CDR3 spans 14 residues. Trimming cost V 2 bases and J 1 base, with 5 bases left between them. The germline V gene encodes CDR1 MNHEY and CDR2 SVGAGI. The CDR3 reads CASSYMGNTGELFF. DNA of the CDR3: TGTGCCAGCAGTTACATGGGGAACACCGGGGAGCTGTTTTTT.

This sequence joins TRBV9 and TRBJ1-6; the match to TRBD1 covers 8 bases. The CDR3 loop spans 16 amino acids. Trimming took 4 bases from V and 7 from J; bases not matched to a gene: 10. Germline CDR1 is SGDLS and CDR2 is YYNGEE. The CDR3, as DNA: TGTGCCAGCAGCCTGATGGACAGGGCAAGAAATTCACCCCTCCACTTT. Translated, it gives CASSLMDRARNSPLHF.

V and J are TRBV3-1 (or the pseudogene TRBV3-2) and TRBJ2-7, with a weak D call TRBD2 (6 bases). There are 15 residues in the CDR3. V was shortened by 4 bases and J by 3 bases, with 16 bases between the two germline ends. The germline V gene encodes CDR1 LGHDT and CDR2 YNNKEL (reference sequence). The CDR3 loop reads CASSLRGSSDYEQYF. The CDR3 DNA reads as TGTGCCAGCAGCCTCCGGGGGAGCTCCGACTACGAGCAGTACTTC.

The genes are TRBV6-5 and TRBJ1-3, with D perhaps matching TRBD1 (6 bases). CDR3 size: 14 residues. V lost 5 bases, J lost 3 bases, and 11 bases lay in between. Germline-derived CDR1 and CDR2 are MNHEY and SVGAGI. CDR3 nucleotides: TGTGCCAGCAGTCTCGGACAGATTGGAAACACCATATATTTT. It specifies CASSLGQIGNTIYF.

The V gene is TRBV9, the J gene TRBJ1-5, with no clear D. From germline, CDR1 is SGDLS and CDR2 YYNGEE. The CDR3 has 14 amino acids. Trimming shortened V by 0 bases and J by 0 bases, and 4 bases separated the two germline ends. The CDR3 loop is CASSVVNSNQPQHF. CDR3 bases: TGTGCCAGCAGCGTAGTGAATAGCAATCAGCCCCAGCATTTT.

The V and J genes are TRBV28 and TRBJ2-6; D unclear. From germline, CDR1 is MDHEN and CDR2 SYDVKM. V lost 4 bases to trimming and J lost 12 bases, with 16 bases between them. This CDR3 has 14 amino acids. CDR3 region: CASSYPEGPSVLTF. CDR3 sequence (DNA): TGTGCCAGCAGTTATCCGGAAGGGCCCAGCGTCCTGACTTTC. Full variable domain (remainder filled in from reference TRBV28 and TRBJ2-6): DVKVTQSSRYLVKRTGEKVFLECVQDMDHENMFWYRQDPGLGLRLIYFSYDVKMKEKGDIPEGYSVSREKKERFSLILESASTNQTSMYLCASSYPEGPSVLTFGAGSRLTVL.